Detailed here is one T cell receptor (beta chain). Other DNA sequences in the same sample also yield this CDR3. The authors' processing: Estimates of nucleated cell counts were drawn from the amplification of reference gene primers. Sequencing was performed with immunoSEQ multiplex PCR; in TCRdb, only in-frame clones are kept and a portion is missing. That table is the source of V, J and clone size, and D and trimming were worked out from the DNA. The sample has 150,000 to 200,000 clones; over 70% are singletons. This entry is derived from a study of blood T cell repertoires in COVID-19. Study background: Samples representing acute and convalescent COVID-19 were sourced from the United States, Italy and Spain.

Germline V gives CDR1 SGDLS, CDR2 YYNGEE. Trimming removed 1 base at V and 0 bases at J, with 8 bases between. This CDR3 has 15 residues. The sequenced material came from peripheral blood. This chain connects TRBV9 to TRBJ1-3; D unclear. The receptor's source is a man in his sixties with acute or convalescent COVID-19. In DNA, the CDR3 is TGTGCCAGCAGCGTACGTGGCAGCTCTGGAAACACCATATATTTT. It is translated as CASSVRGSSGNTIYF.